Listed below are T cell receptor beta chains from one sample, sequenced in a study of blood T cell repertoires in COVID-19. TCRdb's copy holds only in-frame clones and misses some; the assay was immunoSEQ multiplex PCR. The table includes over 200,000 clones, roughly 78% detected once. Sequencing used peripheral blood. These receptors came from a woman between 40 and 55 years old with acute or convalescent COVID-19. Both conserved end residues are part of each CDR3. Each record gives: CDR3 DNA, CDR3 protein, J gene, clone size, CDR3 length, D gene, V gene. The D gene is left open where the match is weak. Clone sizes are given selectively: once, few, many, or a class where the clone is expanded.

TGTGCCATCAGGCCCGGGACTAGCGCGAAAGAGACCCAGTACTTC,CAIRPGTSAKETQYF,TRBJ2-5,NA,15,TRBD2,TRBV10-3
TGTGCCAGCAGCTTAGCCAACACGTACGAGCAGTACTTC,CASSLANTYEQYF,TRBJ2-7,NA,13,NA,TRBV7-9
TGTGCCTGGAGTGTAAAGGGGTCCGGGGAGCTGTTTTTT,CAWSVKGSGELFF,TRBJ2-2,NA,13,NA,TRBV30
TGTGCCAGCTCACGGGGGAGGTCAGGGAGCTCCTACAATGAGCAGTTCTTC,CASSRGRSGSSYNEQFF,TRBJ2-1,NA,17,NA,TRBV18
TGCGCCAGCAGCTTGGTAGCGGGATCCAACACTGAAGCTTTCTTT,CASSLVAGSNTEAFF,TRBJ1-1,NA,15,NA,TRBV5-1
TGTGCCAGCCACCAGGGGGCAGGACATGAAAAACTGTTTTTT,CASHQGAGHEKLFF,TRBJ1-4,NA,14,TRBD1,TRBV14
TGTGCCAGCTCGGGACTAGCGGCCTACAATGAGCAGTTCTTC,CASSGLAAYNEQFF,TRBJ2-1,NA,14,TRBD2,TRBV2
TGTGCCAGCAGCTTCGAACAGGGGTCCACCTACGAGCAGTACTTC,CASSFEQGSTYEQYF,TRBJ2-7,NA,15,TRBD1,TRBV5-5
TGTGCCAGCAGTTATCGGGGGTCTGGGGAGGCCCAGTACTTC,CASSYRGSGEAQYF,TRBJ2-5,once,14,NA,TRBV6-5
TGTGCCTGGTCCCCGTGGGGGCAGGGCACCAATCAGCCCCAGCATTTT,CAWSPWGQGTNQPQHF,TRBJ1-5,few,16,NA,TRBV30
TGTGCCATACCTTCTACCGGGGGACAGAACAAGGCAAACTATGGCTACACCTTC,CAIPSTGGQNKANYGYTF,TRBJ1-2,NA,18,TRBD1,TRBV2
TGTGCCAGCAGCTTGTTTAGCGGGGAGTACTACGAGCAGTACTTC,CASSLFSGEYYEQYF,TRBJ2-7,NA,15,TRBD2,TRBV5-5
TGTGCTAGTGGTCCAGGGGACGCTGAAGCTTTCTTT,CASGPGDAEAFF,TRBJ1-1,NA,12,NA,TRBV12-5
TGTGCCAGCTCACCTAGGCGGGGCCTTCAAGAGACCCAGTACTTC,CASSPRRGLQETQYF,TRBJ2-5,NA,15,NA,TRBV18
TGTGCCAGCAGCTCCTACAGGGGGCGTGGGATGAACACTGAAGCTTTCTTT,CASSSYRGRGMNTEAFF,TRBJ1-1,NA,17,TRBD1,TRBV11-2
TGCAGTGCTAGTTTATCTTCGGGGACTAGCGGAACAGATACGCAGTATTTT,CSASLSSGTSGTDTQYF,TRBJ2-3,NA,17,TRBD2,TRBV20-1
TGTGCCAGCAGTGAATACAGGTCCGGGGAGCTGTTTTTT,CASSEYRSGELFF,TRBJ2-2,NA,13,NA,TRBV6-1
TGTGCCAGCAGCCAAGTACTTCGTGGCGGGAGAAACACCGGGGAGCTGTTTTTT,CASSQVLRGGRNTGELFF,TRBJ2-2,NA,18,TRBD2,TRBV4-2
TGTGCCAGCAGCTTAGTAGTATTAAGGGAGTCCGGCTACGAGCAGTACTTC,CASSLVVLRESGYEQYF,TRBJ2-7,NA,17,NA,TRBV7-2
TGTGCCAGCACACGGGGATGGAACACCATATATTTT,CASTRGWNTIYF,TRBJ1-3,NA,12,NA,TRBV28
TGTGCCAGCAGCTCCGGGAGCTCAGGCGCGGATACGCAGTATTTT,CASSSGSSGADTQYF,TRBJ2-3,once,15,NA,TRBV7-8
TGTGCCAGCAGCGCGTATGGGGCGCGGGATACGCAGTATTTT,CASSAYGARDTQYF,TRBJ2-3,few,14,NA,TRBV9
TGTGCCAGAAGCTCACAGCCCCGGGACAGAGCATCTGGGGCCAACGTCCTGACTTTC,CARSSQPRDRASGANVLTF,TRBJ2-6,NA,19,NA,TRBV7-5
TGTGCCACCCTTCCTGGGACAGCGATAAGGGAGACCCAGTACTTC,CATLPGTAIRETQYF,TRBJ2-5,NA,15,NA,TRBV21-1
TGTGCCAGCAGCCAAGATCGCGGGGGCTACGAGCAGTACTTC,CASSQDRGGYEQYF,TRBJ2-7,few,14,TRBD2,TRBV14
TGTGCCAGCAGCCAAAGATCGGGGAGTGGCTACACCTTC,CASSQRSGSGYTF,TRBJ1-2,NA,13,NA,TRBV3-1/TRBV3-2
TGTGCCAGCAGCCAAGGTCAAACAGGGCCTAACACTGAAGCTTTCTTT,CASSQGQTGPNTEAFF,TRBJ1-1,once,16,NA,TRBV3-1/TRBV3-2
TGTGCCAGCAGTGACAGGGGAGTTCAGCCCCAGCATTTT,CASSDRGVQPQHF,TRBJ1-5,NA,13,TRBD1,TRBV27
TGTGCCACCACCAGGGGCGCGGCGAACACCGGGGAGCTGTTTTTT,CATTRGAANTGELFF,TRBJ2-2,NA,15,NA,TRBV9
TGTGCCAGCAGTTATAGGACACCATCCTACGAGCAGTACTTC,CASSYRTPSYEQYF,TRBJ2-7,NA,14,NA,TRBV6-5
TGTGCCAGCAGTGCGGGGATAGGCCAAGAGACCCAGTACTTC,CASSAGIGQETQYF,TRBJ2-5,NA,14,NA,TRBV6-2/TRBV6-3
TGTGCCAGTAGTCCGGGACAGGAGAACACTGAAGCTTTCTTT,CASSPGQENTEAFF,TRBJ1-1,NA,14,TRBD1,TRBV19
TGCGCCAGCAGCCCGAGGACTAGCGGGATCGGGGAGCAGTTCTTC,CASSPRTSGIGEQFF,TRBJ2-1,NA,15,TRBD2,TRBV4-3
TGTGCCAGCAGCTTAAGCGGGGGGGCTAGCACAGATACGCAGTATTTT,CASSLSGGASTDTQYF,TRBJ2-3,NA,16,TRBD2,TRBV7-2
TGCGCCAGCAGCTTGGCCCGCTGGACAGTGGATGAAAAACTGTTTTTT,CASSLARWTVDEKLFF,TRBJ1-4,few,16,NA,TRBV5-1
TGCGCCAGCAGCCAAGAAAAGTCCAGCGCTGAGCAGTTCTTC,CASSQEKSSAEQFF,TRBJ2-1,NA,14,NA,TRBV4-3
TGTGCCAGCACCCCGACAGGTGGCTATGGCTACACCTTC,CASTPTGGYGYTF,TRBJ1-2,NA,13,NA,TRBV12-3/TRBV12-4
TGTGCCAGCAGTGAATCTTGGGGACACTATAACACTGAAGCTTTCTTT,CASSESWGHYNTEAFF,TRBJ1-1,NA,16,NA,TRBV6-1
TGTGCCAGCAGCCCCTTTAGCGGGAATGAAAAACTGTTTTTT,CASSPFSGNEKLFF,TRBJ1-4,few,14,NA,TRBV25-1
TGTGCCAGCAGCGTGGGCAGGGGGCAATATGGCTACACCTTC,CASSVGRGQYGYTF,TRBJ1-2,NA,14,TRBD1,TRBV9
TGTGCCAGCAGAGATAACCCAGGGGCTGGGGCCAACGTCCTGACTTTC,CASRDNPGAGANVLTF,TRBJ2-6,NA,16,NA,TRBV2
TGCGCCAGCAATAAGGGGCAGAACACTGAAGCTTTCTTT,CASNKGQNTEAFF,TRBJ1-1,NA,13,NA,TRBV5-1
TGTGCCTGGAGTACACAGGGGGCTCGTAACTATGGCTACACCTTC,CAWSTQGARNYGYTF,TRBJ1-2,NA,15,TRBD1,TRBV30
TGCAGCGTTGATGGCCTAGCGGGAGTGCCAGATACGCAGTATTTT,CSVDGLAGVPDTQYF,TRBJ2-3,once,15,TRBD2,TRBV29-1
TGTGCCAGCAGTTTTTACTCCGGGACACTGGGGGTCTACGAGCAGTACTTC,CASSFYSGTLGVYEQYF,TRBJ2-7,NA,17,NA,TRBV27
TGTGCCAGTAGTATTAGGGACAGTTTAGCCAATCAGCAGTTCTTC,CASSIRDSLANQQFF,TRBJ2-1,NA,15,TRBD1,TRBV19
TGTGCCAGCAGCCTTAGCGGGACTCCAAGCACAGATACGCAGTATTTT,CASSLSGTPSTDTQYF,TRBJ2-3,once,16,TRBD2,TRBV7-2
TGTGCCAGCAGTTACGAACAGGGCAGCGAGCAGTACTTC,CASSYEQGSEQYF,TRBJ2-7,NA,13,NA,TRBV6-5